This note documents a single T cell receptor beta chain sequence. Its specificity is not known. The sample belongs to a study of response to subunit inactivated influenza vaccine. TCRdb called the RT-PCR reads again in MiXCR, with one record for every CDR3 protein. The profile shows about 830,000 distinct CDR3 sequences, approximately 17% of them singletons. Study-wide findings and caveats: Authors proposed each seasonal influenza vaccination draws in few new T cells.

The sequences come from PBMCs from blood, collected about 5 days after vaccination. The origin of this receptor is a man between 45 and 60 years old who received an inactivated influenza vaccine.

The CDR3 loop is CAIRGTSQLGDTQYF. In DNA form, the CDR3 reads TGTGCCATCAGGGGGACTAGCCAGCTGGGAGATACGCAGTATTTT. V is TRBV10-3 and J is TRBJ2-3, with TRBD2 matching over 9 bases. The ends lost 6 bases at V and 5 bases at J; junction bases unmatched: 9. Per germline, CDR1 ENHRY and CDR2 SYGVKD. The CDR3 is 15 residues long.